This T cell receptor beta chain was documented in a study of monozygotic twins with inflammatory bowel disease. The germline gives CDR1 SGHDT, CDR2 YYEEEE. This CDR3 region has 14 residues. On this clonotype: Antigen unknown.

Making cDNA involved eight separate reactions per sample. Template-switch reactions added UMIs with a 6-nucleotide sample barcode. From its re-call of the 5' RACE reads, TCRdb lists each CDR3 protein once, without DNA. The data include more than 75,000 distinct CDR3 sequences; the top ten clones carry about 7.4%. General study points: Differences in immunosuppressive treatment may have been a source of added variability in patient repertoires. The analysis yielded no support for one strong signal or clonotype associated with IBD.

V and J are TRBV5-6 and TRBJ1-2. Input material: blood. This sequence was found in a human donor with ulcerative colitis or Crohn's disease, or a healthy co-twin of an affected twin (not recorded which). CDR3 protein: CASSPTSRYYGYTF.